This T cell receptor (beta chain) was documented in a study of OX40 agonist ivuxolimab in advanced cancers. Broadly, across the study: Ivuxolimab was an agonistic, fully human IgG2 monoclonal antibody directed against OX40 (CD134), a costimulatory receptor. Partial responses were achieved by three dose-escalation patients, of whom one had hepatocellular carcinoma and two had cutaneous melanoma. Prior anti-PD-1, anti-PD-L1 or anti-CTLA-4 therapy was permitted, and checkpoint inhibitors had been received by less than 45% of dose-escalation patients. Among the approximately 50 dose-escalation patients, around 19 had hepatocellular carcinoma, about 15 melanoma, 9 renal cell carcinoma and 9 head and neck cancer. Intravenous ivuxolimab was administered to patients every 2 weeks at six dose levels: 0.01, 0.1, 0.3, 1.5, 3 and 10 mg/kg. The point of sequencing TCRbeta in the periphery was to test whether ivuxolimab changed TCR sequence diversity and drove clonal T-cell expansion. In the dose-escalation cohort, 82.7% of patients were male, and the mean age was 60 years with a range of roughly 20 to 80. The paper reports the monotherapy dose-escalation portion (N of about 47 patients) of the phase I ivuxolimab trial.

The cysteine opens and the phenylalanine closes a CDR3 of 18 amino acids. Only the CDR3 part of the read is kept: 54 bases, read in frame from the first base. V gives up 0 bases and J gives up 4 bases, and the segment between their germline ends measures 18 bases. In the germline V gene (reference sequence), CDR1 corresponds to SEHNR and CDR2 to FQNEAQ. For sequencing of the TCRbeta CDR3 region, genomic DNA was extracted from the sorted cells. TCRbeta CDR3 regions were sequenced using the immunoSEQ Assay. This immuneACCESS table, as held by TCRdb, lists in-frame sequences with V and J called but not all clones. Of the missing ones, under half trace to an unresolved V gene in checked studies; the others have no known cause. This sample lists tens of thousands of clones; about 89% were detected once. The top ten hold under 0.75% of the sample. The trial excluded patients who had a history of autoimmune disease or were on systemic immunosuppression. In every dose cohort, peripheral blood was drawn for TCR sequencing at baseline, cycle 4 day 1, and cycle 7 day 1. The samples were taken from a phase I, first-in-human, multicenter, open-label dose-escalation trial of ivuxolimab. Adults with locally advanced or metastatic melanoma, renal cell carcinoma, hepatocellular carcinoma or head and neck squamous cell carcinoma were enrolled in the trial. Before TCR sequencing, CD4+ T cells and CD8+ T cells were sorted from peripheral blood as separate populations.

Concerning this clone: The specificity of this receptor is unknown. Per-base qualities were not stored, and no clone one base away is much larger.

The investigation overall reported the following: After ivuxolimab, CD8+ T cells had more expanded clones than CD4+ T cells on average. In partial responders in the 0.1-3.0 mg/kg groups, normalized peripheral clonal expansion was found to be among the lowest, especially among CD8+ T cells. Low levels of normalized T-cell clonal expansion were also seen in some patients who did not respond. Clonal expansion of both CD4+ and CD8+ blood T cells was observed from baseline to week 6 at doses 0.1 to 3.0 mg/kg. Which antigens the clonally expanded peripheral T cells were specific for was not determined.

Recombination linked TRBV7-9 to TRBJ2-2; no D gene can be assigned with confidence. This TCR derives from an adult with an advanced solid tumor such as melanoma, head and neck, liver or kidney cancer. The sequencing here drew on CD4+ or CD8+ T cells sorted from blood, taken in a trial of the OX40 agonist ivuxolimab. The DNA is TGTGCCAGCAGCTTAGCCAGCCAGCCGGTGGTCAGCACCGGGGAGCTGTTTTTT. The resulting protein is CASSLASQPVVSTGELFF.